This T cell receptor (beta chain) appears in the sequencing data of a study of identical twins. V lost 5 bases and J 5 bases, leaving 16 bases between the germline ends. The CDR3 loop spans 15 amino acids. Template switching created a universal primer site, and the cDNA included unique molecular identifiers. TCRdb used MiXCR to reprocess the 5' RACE reads, holding one entry per CDR3 protein. The sample holds hundreds of thousands of distinct CDR3 sequences, 20% to 25% seen once. The sample holds a few counts of this clonotype. The same data also went into a second study, on T cells expressing NK-cell markers. That study adds: For several experiments, T cell sorting was restricted to the alpha-beta TCR population by means of an anti-gamma-delta TCR antibody.

The sample comprised PBMCs. The chain is built from TRBV12-3 or TRBV12-4 and TRBJ2-1, with no clear D. The receptor was derived from a woman under 30 in good health. The CDR3 reads CASSHELGRHNEQFF. As DNA, the CDR3 is TGTGCCAGCAGTCATGAGTTGGGCCGACACAATGAGCAGTTCTTC.